These T cell receptor beta chains were read from a single sample in a study of blood T cell repertoires in COVID-19. This table comes from immunoSEQ multiplex PCR, and its TCRdb copy is limited to in-frame clones, with some not included. The data show 150,000 to 200,000 clones, roughly 86% seen once. The specimen sequenced was peripheral blood. These receptor sequences come from a woman in her 30s with active or convalescent COVID-19. Both conserved end residues are part of each CDR3. D genes are given only for firm matches.

CDR3,D,J,V
CASSREHTDTQYF,-,TRBJ2-3,TRBV2
CASSLGSSYEQYF,-,TRBJ2-7,TRBV13
CASSPVGTGGGGYTF,TRBD1,TRBJ1-2,TRBV6-5
CASNLQGNVNQPQHF,-,TRBJ1-5,TRBV2
CASRLDRVTEKLFF,TRBD1,TRBJ1-4,TRBV28
CASSLPPAGYTF,-,TRBJ1-2,TRBV5-1
CASSYGGVSPSGNTIYF,-,TRBJ1-3,TRBV19
CASSLGSGEQYF,-,TRBJ2-7,TRBV5-6
CASSLQGEAFF,-,TRBJ1-1,TRBV7-6
CASSPQGYVYEQYF,-,TRBJ2-7,TRBV18
CASSQGGQFNEQFF,TRBD1,TRBJ2-1,TRBV4-2
CASSLAVRGYEQYF,-,TRBJ2-7,TRBV7-9
CASTPGWGTGGYEQYF,TRBD1,TRBJ2-7,TRBV2
CATSRGREPSYEQYF,-,TRBJ2-7,TRBV15
CASSVSGRGVDEQFF,TRBD2,TRBJ2-1,TRBV2
CASSPIDSTNTEAFF,-,TRBJ1-1,TRBV18
CASVAGESYEQYF,TRBD2,TRBJ2-7,TRBV7-2
CASSEARQVEDNQPQHF,-,TRBJ1-5,TRBV4-2
CSVEQGLGTEAFF,-,TRBJ1-1,TRBV29-1
CAWSPGGYEQYF,-,TRBJ2-7,TRBV30
CASRWEYGYTF,-,TRBJ1-2,TRBV6-5
CASSPPDRREAFF,TRBD1,TRBJ1-1,TRBV28
CSVRQGDGGYTF,TRBD1,TRBJ1-2,TRBV29-1
CASSFRLAGEETQYF,TRBD2,TRBJ2-5,TRBV7-9
CASSTPGADGYTF,-,TRBJ1-2,TRBV12-3/TRBV12-4
CASSLVTGGANEQFF,TRBD1,TRBJ2-1,TRBV11-2
CASSQDLTGGANVLTF,TRBD1,TRBJ2-6,TRBV4-2
CATSREGAGAEAFF,-,TRBJ1-1,TRBV15
CASSFSPVYEQYF,-,TRBJ2-7,TRBV5-1
CASSPRGGVNSPLHF,-,TRBJ1-6,TRBV18
CASSLQGLNEKLFF,-,TRBJ1-4,TRBV7-9
CASSAYRGPYEQYF,TRBD1,TRBJ2-7,TRBV19
CASGLAHQPQHF,-,TRBJ1-5,TRBV12-5
CASSLASGDEQFF,-,TRBJ2-1,TRBV7-9
CASSGRLAGGTYEQYF,TRBD2,TRBJ2-7,TRBV13
CASSLAGNYNEQFF,-,TRBJ2-1,TRBV7-6
CASSPLRGSYNEQFF,-,TRBJ2-1,TRBV14
CSVGQSYGYTF,-,TRBJ1-2,TRBV29-1
CASSRKGASGGASTDTQYF,TRBD2,TRBJ2-3,TRBV4-1
CASSPRNTEAFF,-,TRBJ1-1,TRBV7-9
CASSLDSATNEKLFF,-,TRBJ1-4,TRBV6-5
CASSPEVGGNYGYTF,-,TRBJ1-2,TRBV18
CASSESVGVTTYEQYF,-,TRBJ2-7,TRBV10-1
CASSFSTGGSTEAFF,TRBD1,TRBJ1-1,TRBV11-2
CASSSTGTTYEQYF,-,TRBJ2-7,TRBV27
CSASRQGSNQPQHF,-,TRBJ1-5,TRBV20-1
CASRPHSSGDTEAFF,-,TRBJ1-1,TRBV19
CASSRTGGDRNTIYF,TRBD1,TRBJ1-3,TRBV5-1
CASSFEGGTNEKLFF,-,TRBJ1-4,TRBV6-5
CASSIGGHQAYGYTF,-,TRBJ1-2,TRBV19
CASSIAGGAGEQYF,TRBD1,TRBJ2-7,TRBV19
CASSLTSGGTNEQFF,TRBD2,TRBJ2-1,TRBV11-3
CASRGFQETQYF,-,TRBJ2-5,TRBV6-5
CATGLGEGAYEQYF,TRBD2,TRBJ2-7,TRBV19
CATQLAGDNEQFF,TRBD2,TRBJ2-1,TRBV7-9